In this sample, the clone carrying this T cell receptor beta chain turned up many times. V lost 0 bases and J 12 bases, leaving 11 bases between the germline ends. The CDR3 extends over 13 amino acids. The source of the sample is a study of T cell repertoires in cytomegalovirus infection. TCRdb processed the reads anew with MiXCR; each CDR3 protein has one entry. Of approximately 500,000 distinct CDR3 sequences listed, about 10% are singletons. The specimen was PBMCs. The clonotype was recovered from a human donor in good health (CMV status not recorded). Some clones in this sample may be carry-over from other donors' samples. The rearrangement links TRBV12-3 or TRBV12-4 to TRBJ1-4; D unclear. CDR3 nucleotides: TGTGCCAGCAGTTTAGCGCTCGGAGCACAACTGTTTTTT. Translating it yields CASSLALGAQLFF.